A single sample gave rise to the 5 T cell receptor beta chains below, sequenced in a study of T cell responses to AZD1222 COVID-19 vaccine (dated by TCRdb to the early 2020s). Library preparation employed the immunoSEQ multiplex PCR assay. Not all clones reach the TCRdb copy of this immuneACCESS table, which keeps in-frame sequences only. Checked studies attribute under half of the gap to unresolved V genes and leave the rest unexplained. This sample is represented by approximately 120,000 clones; about 90% of them were singletons. Clones ranked in the top ten supply about 4.2% of the sample. The time point label corresponds to: baseline before first vaccination. Taken with the paper, the label for treatment or condition translates to: meningococcal conjugate vaccine given as trial control. The specimen was peripheral blood, collected on day 0 of MenACWY control vaccination. All receptors derive from an adult in good health.

The chain carries TRBV7-7 and TRBJ1-1; D not certain. CDR1 is SSHAT, CDR2 FNYEAQ, per germline (reference sequence). The V end lost 5 bases, the J end lost 5 bases, and 12 bases lay between the germline ends. The CDR3 has 13 residues. The CDR3 DNA reads as TGTGCCAGCAGCCCCGCGCCACGGACTGAAGCTTTCTTT. It encodes CASSPAPRTEAFF. The whole variable domain, filled in from reference TRBV7-7 and TRBJ1-1, reads GAGVSQSPRYKVTKRGQDVTLRCDPISSHATLYWYQQALGQGPEFLTYFNYEAQPDKSGLPSDRFSAERPEGSISTLTIQRTEQRDSAMYRCASSPAPRTEAFFGQGTRLTVV.

The rearrangement uses TRBV5-1 and TRBJ1-5, with no clear D. The CDR3 contains 14 residues. Trimming took off 0 bases at V and 5 bases at J, with 9 bases between the two ends. Germline V CDR1 and CDR2: SGHRS, YFSETQ. The CDR3: CASSLDSLYQPQHF. The CDR3 nucleotides read TGCGCCAGCAGCTTGGATTCCCTTTATCAGCCCCAGCATTTT.

This chain joins TRBV5-1 and TRBJ1-1; D uncertain. The CDR3 consists of 16 residues. The germline V gene encodes CDR1 SGHRS and CDR2 YFSETQ. The V gene lost 0 bases and the J gene lost 0 bases, with 12 bases spanning the gap. The CDR3 loop is CASSLEVGEVNTEAFF. CDR3 coding DNA: TGCGCCAGCAGCTTGGAGGTAGGCGAAGTGAACACTGAAGCTTTCTTT.

This clone was counted once. The V gene is TRBV15, the J gene TRBJ1-3; D possibly corresponds to TRBD1 (6 bases). V was shortened by 0 bases and J by 2 bases, with 11 bases between the two germline ends. CDR1 is LNHNV, CDR2 YYDKDF, per germline (reference sequence). The CDR3 is 16 residues long. The CDR3: CATSRDFRGTGNTIYF. The CDR3 nucleotides read TGTGCCACCAGCAGAGATTTCAGGGGAACTGGAAACACCATATATTTT.

The rearrangement links TRBV7-8 to TRBJ2-7; 12 bases agree with TRBD2. Germline V gives CDR1 SGHVS, CDR2 FQNEAQ. The CDR3 consists of 16 residues. J was trimmed by 2 bases and V by 5 bases; bases with no gene match: 7. As DNA, the CDR3 is TGTGCCAGCAGCCGTAAACTAGCGGGAGGCCCCTACGAGCAGTACTTC. It yields the protein CASSRKLAGGPYEQYF.